The clone carrying this T cell receptor (beta chain) was observed at least ten times. This sample was included in a study of T cells in Graves' hyperthyroidism and ophthalmopathy. V dropped 2 bases and J dropped 7; count of bases not matched to a gene: 6. The CDR3 is 14 amino acids. TCR beta CDR3 regions were amplified from RNA. First-round RT-PCR targeting the TCR CDR3 was performed with the HTBI primer set. TCRdb processed the multiplex PCR reads anew with MiXCR; each CDR3 protein has one entry. This table holds hundreds of thousands of distinct CDR3 sequences, approximately 25% found once. The rearrangement joins TRBV12-3 or TRBV12-4 to TRBJ1-2, with TRBD1 matching over 8 bases. The specimen was blood. The clonotype originates from a woman aged 25-40 years with Graves' ophthalmopathy. This CDR3 reads CASSLSGQGRGYTF. In DNA form, the CDR3 reads TGTGCCAGCAGTTTAAGTGGACAGGGTCGTGGCTACACCTTC.